A single sample is the source of the 22 T cell receptor beta chains below, sequenced in a study of STAT5B mutations in CD4+ large granular lymphocyte leukemia. This table comes from immunoSEQ multiplex PCR, and its TCRdb copy is limited to in-frame clones, with some not included. The sample has approximately 30,000 clones; about 89% are singletons. The specimen sequenced was CD4+ T cells from blood buffy coats. Receptor source: a human donor in good health.

The chain's CDR3 is CASSPGRSYNSPLHF. In DNA form, the CDR3 reads TGTGCCAGCAGTCCAGGTCGCTCCTATAATTCACCCCTCCACTTT. The V call is TRBV7-8, the J call TRBJ1-6, with D unresolved. Trimming removed 6 bases from V and 0 bases from J, with 9 bases in between. Germline values: CDR1 SGHVS, CDR2 FQNEAQ. CDR3 length: 15 amino acids.

This sequence joins TRBV19 and TRBJ1-2; 7 nucleotides align to TRBD1. CDR1 and CDR2 (germline): LNHDA, SQIVND (reference sequence). After removal of 9 bases from V and 4 bases from J, the junction contained 14 bases not matched to a gene. The CDR3 is 15 amino acids. In nucleotides, the CDR3 is TGTGCCAGCGATGACGACAGGGATTGGGGCTATGGCTACACCTTC. Translation gives CASDDDRDWGYGYTF.

This sequence joins TRBV5-1 and TRBJ2-3; 7 bases fit TRBD1. The CDR3 totals 17 residues. The germline V gene has CDR1 SGHRS and CDR2 YFSETQ. V trimming: 5 bases; J trimming: 2 bases; junction bases outside the gene matches: 14. The CDR3 protein is CASSFRPTGDFTDTQYF. Written as DNA, the CDR3 is TGCGCCAGCAGTTTTAGGCCCACAGGGGATTTCACAGATACGCAGTATTTT. Using reference TRBV5-1 and TRBJ2-3 for the parts outside the CDR3, the full variable domain is KAGVTQTPRYLIKTRGQQVTLSCSPISGHRSVSWYQQTPGQGLQFLFEYFSETQRNKGNFPGRFSGRQFSNSRSEMNVSTLELGDSALYLCASSFRPTGDFTDTQYFGPGTRLTVL.

This chain joins TRBV2 and TRBJ2-4; 13 bases fit TRBD2. CDR1 and CDR2 (germline): SNHLY, FYNNEI. The V and J ends lost 5 bases and 1 base, in that order; junction bases with no gene match: 8. CDR3 length: 18 amino acids. The CDR3 bases are TGTGCCAGCAGTACTAGCGGGAGGGCCATCGATGCCAAAAACATTCAGTACTTC. Protein: CASSTSGRAIDAKNIQYF.

This chain connects TRBV11-3 to TRBJ2-2; D may correspond to TRBD1 or TRBD2 (7 bases each). Germline CDR1 reads SGHNT; CDR2 reads YENEEA. The CDR3 consists of 17 residues. Trimming pared 5 bases from V and 7 bases from J, leaving 23 bases between. The CDR3 sequence: CASSRSPEGRGGGELFF. The CDR3 nucleotides read TGTGCCAGCAGCCGCTCCCCCGAGGGCAGGGGGGGCGGGGAGCTGTTTTTT.

The rearrangement joins TRBV7-9 to TRBJ2-5, with 9 bases identical to TRBD2. From germline, CDR1 is SEHNR and CDR2 FQNEAQ (reference sequence). V lost 1 base to trimming and J lost 3 bases; unmatched junction nucleotides: 9. This CDR3 contains 17 residues. The CDR3 sequence: CASSLGAGGPGEETQYF. DNA of the CDR3: TGTGCCAGCAGCTTAGGGGCGGGAGGGCCGGGAGAAGAGACCCAGTACTTC.

V is TRBV6-5 and J is TRBJ2-1; the D is unclear. Germline V gene lookup returns CDR1 MNHEY and CDR2 SVGAGI. CDR3 size: 11 residues. V shed 6 bases and J shed 3 bases, with 3 bases lying between them. The CDR3 sequence is CASSRYNEQFF. As DNA, the CDR3 is TGTGCCAGCAGCCGCTACAATGAGCAGTTCTTC.

This chain joins TRBV29-1 and TRBJ2-4, with D perhaps TRBD2 (5 bases). CDR1 is SQVTM, CDR2 ANQGSEA, per germline. The germline V and J ends were trimmed by 2 bases and 1 base, with 12 bases remaining between them. The CDR3 is 15 amino acids. This chain's CDR3 is CSVESAAGAKNIQYF. The CDR3 DNA is TGCAGCGTTGAATCGGCTGCGGGCGCCAAAAACATTCAGTACTTC.

The chain uses TRBV6-5 and TRBJ2-7, with D perhaps TRBD2 (6 bases). Germline V gene data show CDR1 as MNHEY and CDR2 as SVGAGI. Trimming removed 10 bases from V and 3 bases from J, with 10 bases in between. The CDR3 runs to 11 residues. CDR3 nucleotides: TGTGCCACCCGGCGGGACTACGAGCAGTACTTC. It codes for CATRRDYEQYF.

The chain couples TRBV19 to TRBJ2-5; D gene ambiguous. Germline V gives CDR1 LNHDA, CDR2 SQIVND (reference sequence). Trimming took off 5 bases at V and 4 bases at J, with 5 bases between the two ends. The CDR3 is 11 residues long. Written as DNA, the CDR3 is TGTGCCAGTAGTCAACGAGAGACCCAGTACTTC. It is translated as CASSQRETQYF.

The V call is TRBV29-1, the J call TRBJ1-2; possible D gene TRBD1, 5 bases. Germline-derived CDR1 and CDR2 are SQVTM and ANQGSEA. Trimming left V 7 bases short and J 4 bases short, with 13 bases between. CDR3 size: 12 residues. The CDR3 here is CSALGRTYGYTF. CDR3 DNA sequence: TGCAGCGCCCTGGGACGCACCTATGGCTACACCTTC. The full variable domain, completed using reference TRBV29-1 and TRBJ1-2, is SAVISQKPSRDICQRGTSLTIQCQVDSQVTMMFWYRQQPGQSLTLIATANQGSEATYESGFVIDKFPISRPNLTFSTLTVSNMSPEDSSIYLCSALGRTYGYTFGSGTRLTVV.

V is TRBV2 and J is TRBJ1-1, with 10 bases lining up with TRBD1. CDR3 length: 13 amino acids. Per germline, CDR1 SNHLY and CDR2 FYNNEI. The ends lost 4 bases at V and 4 bases at J; junction bases unmatched: 0. CDR3 bases: TGTGCCAGCAGTGGGACAGGGGGCACTGAAGCTTTCTTT. Its protein is CASSGTGGTEAFF. Complete variable domain (other parts from reference TRBV2 and TRBJ1-1): EPEVTQTPSHQVTQMGQEVILRCVPISNHLYFYWYRQILGQKVEFLVSFYNNEISEKSEIFDDQFSVERPDGSNFTLKIRSTKLEDSAMYFCASSGTGGTEAFFGQGTRLTVV.

V usage is TRBV14 and J usage is TRBJ1-4, with D possibly being TRBD1 (6 bases). This CDR3 is 14 amino acids long. With 3 bases removed from V and 7 bases from J, the gap between germline ends came to 12 bases. The V gene's germline CDR1 is SGHDN and CDR2 FVKESK. Written as DNA, the CDR3 is TGTGCCAGCAGCCATCGAGGGGGGGTTGAAAAACTGTTTTTT. Protein product: CASSHRGGVEKLFF.

V gene TRBV7-9 combines with J gene TRBJ2-7, with D uncertain. The CDR3 covers 15 residues. Germline V gives CDR1 SEHNR, CDR2 FQNEAQ (reference sequence). Between the trimmed V and J ends, which lost 5 bases and 2 bases, there was a span of 16 bases. This CDR3 reads CASSPPIGGTYEQYF. For the CDR3, the DNA is TGTGCCAGCAGCCCCCCCATAGGCGGAACCTACGAGCAGTACTTC.

This clone was recorded only once. J is TRBJ1-5 and V is TRBV19; D is unclear. The CDR3 loop spans 14 amino acids. V was cut by 3 bases and J by 4 bases, with 10 bases left in between. Germline CDR1 is LNHDA and CDR2 is SQIVND (reference sequence). This CDR3 is CASSIDGSNQPQHF. In DNA form, the CDR3 reads TGTGCCAGTAGTATTGACGGGTCGAATCAGCCCCAGCATTTT.

This sequence joins TRBV19 and TRBJ2-2, with TRBD2 identical over 7 bases. Germline V gene sequence: CDR1 LNHDA, CDR2 SQIVND (reference sequence). This CDR3 has 13 amino acids. V gave up 3 bases and J gave up 6 bases; unmatched junction bases: 1. CDR3: CASSIRGAGELFF. The CDR3 region has the DNA TGTGCCAGTAGTATTCGGGGGGCCGGGGAGCTGTTTTTT.

This chain uses TRBV6-5 with TRBJ1-2, with 7 bases lining up with TRBD1. CDR1 is MNHEY and CDR2 is SVGAGI in the germline V gene. This CDR3 spans 14 amino acids. V shed 8 bases and J 6 bases; nucleotides not matched to a gene: 12. The CDR3, as DNA: TGTGCCAGCCGCCCAAATAGGCAGGGGGATGGCTACACCTTC. Translation gives CASRPNRQGDGYTF.

This clone appeared a single time. The chain employs TRBV6-5 and TRBJ2-3; TRBD1 is a possible D gene (6 bases). Per the germline V gene, CDR1 is MNHEY and CDR2 is SVGAGI. CDR3 length equals 14 residues. V was clipped by 2 bases and J by 3 bases, with 9 bases between them. The CDR3: CASSYLQGTDTQYF. CDR3 nucleotide sequence: TGTGCCAGCAGTTACCTGCAGGGGACAGATACGCAGTATTTT.

The chain employs TRBV6-5 and TRBJ1-1; 7 bases line up with TRBD1. J lost 6 bases, V lost 0 bases, and 4 bases had no gene match. The CDR3 contains 14 residues. Germline V CDR1 and CDR2: MNHEY, SVGAGI. CDR3 residues: CASSYSRDSPEAFF. The CDR3 DNA follows: TGTGCCAGCAGTTACTCGAGGGACAGCCCTGAAGCTTTCTTT.

This clone was observed a handful of times. This chain uses TRBV19 with TRBJ1-3; D unresolved. CDR3 size: 17 residues. The V gene's germline CDR1 is LNHDA and CDR2 SQIVND (reference sequence). Trimming removed 4 bases at V and 0 bases at J, with 16 bases between. CDR3 coding DNA: TGTGCCAGTAGTACTACCGAAGGCAAAGCCTCTGGAAACACCATATATTTT. Its translation: CASSTTEGKASGNTIYF.

The chain carries TRBV2 and TRBJ2-7, with D possibly TRBD1 on 5 matching bases. The germline V gene encodes CDR1 SNHLY and CDR2 FYNNEI. V was pared by 8 bases and J by 2 bases, with 13 bases between. CDR3 length: 13 residues. This CDR3 is CASEQVRTYEQYF. The CDR3, as DNA: TGTGCCAGCGAACAGGTTAGGACCTACGAGCAGTACTTC.

This clone came up once. The chain is built from TRBV11-2 and TRBJ1-5; D is possibly TRBD1 (5 bases). CDR1 SGHAT and CDR2 FQNNGV come from the germline V gene. The CDR3 totals 14 residues. The V and J ends lost 5 bases and 0 bases respectively, with 8 bases between them. Here the CDR3 DNA reads TGTGCCAGCAGCGTGGGGACTAGCAATCAGCCCCAGCATTTT. Translating gives CASSVGTSNQPQHF.